The T cell receptor beta chain under discussion was sequenced for a study of beta chain features in type 1 diabetes. Study findings and constraints: TCRB CDR3 length was moderately but significantly reduced in all four CD4+ subsets of Type 1 diabetes patients. There were fewer insertions and more deletions at the VDJ junctions of type 1 diabetes patients. The naive, central memory and Treg TCRB repertoires looked more alike in patients than they did in healthy donors.

Trimming removed 8 bases from V and 6 bases from J, with 25 bases in between. Germline assignment: CDR1 SQVTM and CDR2 ANQGSEA. The CDR3 spans 15 residues. A remark on this clone: As yet, its antigen is unknown.

The sequenced template was cDNA made from the entire isolated RNA. The method was immunoSEQ multiplex PCR; TCRdb's version includes in-frame clones alone and lacks a portion of them. The profile covers a few hundred thousand clones, with 25% to 30% appearing a single time and more than 3% taken by the ten largest. The receptor comes from a man aged 25 to 40 in good health. The sample comprised central memory CD4+ T cells from blood. The V and J genes are TRBV29-1 and TRBJ1-1; D is unclear. The CDR3 region has the DNA TGCAGCTACCAGAGGACCGTAATCGGGTCATCTGAAGCTTTCTTT. Translated, it gives CSYQRTVIGSSEAFF.